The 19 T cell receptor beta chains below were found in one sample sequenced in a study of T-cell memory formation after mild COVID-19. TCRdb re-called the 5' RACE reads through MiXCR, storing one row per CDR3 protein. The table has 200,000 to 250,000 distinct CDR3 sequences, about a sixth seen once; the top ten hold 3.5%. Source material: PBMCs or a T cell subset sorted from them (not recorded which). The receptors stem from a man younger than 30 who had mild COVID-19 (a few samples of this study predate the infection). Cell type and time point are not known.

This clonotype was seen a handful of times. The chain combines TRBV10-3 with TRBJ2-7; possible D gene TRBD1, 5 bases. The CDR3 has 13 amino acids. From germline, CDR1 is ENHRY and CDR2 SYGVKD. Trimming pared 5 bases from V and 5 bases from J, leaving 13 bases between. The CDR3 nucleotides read TGTGCCATCAGTCCTCAGGGATCCCACGAGCAGTACGTC. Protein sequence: CAISPQGSHEQYV.

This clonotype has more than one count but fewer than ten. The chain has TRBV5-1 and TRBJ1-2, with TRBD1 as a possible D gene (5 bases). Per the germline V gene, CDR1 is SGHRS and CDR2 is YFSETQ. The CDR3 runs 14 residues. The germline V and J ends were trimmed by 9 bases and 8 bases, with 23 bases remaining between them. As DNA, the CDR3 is TGCGCCAACCCGACAGATCTTCGGACCTCCGGCTACACCTTC. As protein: CANPTDLRTSGYTF.

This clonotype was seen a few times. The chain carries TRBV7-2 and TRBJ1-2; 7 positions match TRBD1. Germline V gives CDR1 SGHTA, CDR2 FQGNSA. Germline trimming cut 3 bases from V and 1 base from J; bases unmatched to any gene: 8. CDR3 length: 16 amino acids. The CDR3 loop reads CASSFAAGQYNYGYTF. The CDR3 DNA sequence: TGTGCCAGCAGCTTTGCCGCGGGACAGTATAACTATGGCTACACCTTC.

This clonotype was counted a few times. The CDR3 reads CASSQADLVAGGYTF. CDR3 nucleotide sequence: TGCGCCAGCAGCCAAGCCGATCTCGTTGCGGGGGGCTACACCTTC. The chain has TRBV4-1 and TRBJ1-2; unclear D gene. V lost 1 base to trimming and J lost 8 bases, with 17 bases between them. Germline-derived CDR1 and CDR2 are MGHRA and YSYEKL. CDR3 length equals 15 residues.

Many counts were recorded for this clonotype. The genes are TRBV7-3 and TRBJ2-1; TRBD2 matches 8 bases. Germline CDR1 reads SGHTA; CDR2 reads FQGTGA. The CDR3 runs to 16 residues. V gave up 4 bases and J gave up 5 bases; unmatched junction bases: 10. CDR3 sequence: CASSSRGRGAHNEQFF. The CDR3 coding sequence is TGTGCCAGCAGCTCCCGCGGGCGGGGGGCGCACAATGAGCAGTTCTTC. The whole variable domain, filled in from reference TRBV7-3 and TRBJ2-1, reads GAGVSQTPSNKVTEKGKYVELRCDPISGHTALYWYRQSLGQGPEFLIYFQGTGAADDSGLPNDRFFAVRPEGSVSTLKIQRTERGDSAVYLCASSSRGRGAHNEQFFGPGTRLTVL.

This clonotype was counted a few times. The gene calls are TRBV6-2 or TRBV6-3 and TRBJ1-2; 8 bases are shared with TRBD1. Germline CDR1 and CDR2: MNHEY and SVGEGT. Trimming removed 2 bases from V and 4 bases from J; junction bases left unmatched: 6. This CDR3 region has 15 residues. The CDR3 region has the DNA TGTGCCAGCAGTTACCGGGACAGGATCTTCTATGGCTACACCTTC. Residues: CASSYRDRIFYGYTF.

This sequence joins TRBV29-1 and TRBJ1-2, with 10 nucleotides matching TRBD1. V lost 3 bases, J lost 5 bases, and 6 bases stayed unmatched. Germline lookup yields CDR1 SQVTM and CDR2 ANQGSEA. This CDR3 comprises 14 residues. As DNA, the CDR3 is TGCAGCGTTGAGATAGGGACAGGGGTTTATGGCTACACCTTC. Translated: CSVEIGTGVYGYTF. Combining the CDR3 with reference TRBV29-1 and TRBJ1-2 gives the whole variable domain SAVISQKPSRDICQRGTSLTIQCQVDSQVTMMFWYRQQPGQSLTLIATANQGSEATYESGFVIDKFPISRPNLTFSTLTVSNMSPEDSSIYLCSVEIGTGVYGYTFGSGTRLTVV.

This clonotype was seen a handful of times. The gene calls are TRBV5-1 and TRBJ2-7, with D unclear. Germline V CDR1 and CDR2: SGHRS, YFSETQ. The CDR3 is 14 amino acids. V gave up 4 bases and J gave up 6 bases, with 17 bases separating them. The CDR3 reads CASSGDATSREQYF. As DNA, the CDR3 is TGCGCCAGCAGCGGGGATGCAACAAGCCGCGAGCAGTACTTC.

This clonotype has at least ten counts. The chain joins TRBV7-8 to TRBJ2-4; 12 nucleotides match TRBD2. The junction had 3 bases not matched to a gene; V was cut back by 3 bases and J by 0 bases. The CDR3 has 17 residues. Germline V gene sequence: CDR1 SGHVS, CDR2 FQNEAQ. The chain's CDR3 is CASSFVLAGGAKNIQYF. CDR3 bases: TGTGCCAGCAGCTTCGTACTAGCGGGGGGAGCCAAAAACATTCAGTACTTC.

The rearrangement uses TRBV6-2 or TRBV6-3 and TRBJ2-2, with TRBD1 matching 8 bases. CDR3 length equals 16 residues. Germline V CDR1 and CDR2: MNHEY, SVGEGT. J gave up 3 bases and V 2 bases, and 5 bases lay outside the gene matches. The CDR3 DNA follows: TGTGCCAGCAGTTACCCCGGACAGGGCCACACCGGGGAGCTGTTTTTT. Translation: CASSYPGQGHTGELFF.

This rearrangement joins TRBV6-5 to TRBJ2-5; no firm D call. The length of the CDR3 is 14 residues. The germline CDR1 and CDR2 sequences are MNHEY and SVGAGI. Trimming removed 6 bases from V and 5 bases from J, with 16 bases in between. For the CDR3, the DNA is TGTGCCAGCAGGCACGCACGTACCCCGGAGACCCAGTACTTC. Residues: CASRHARTPETQYF.

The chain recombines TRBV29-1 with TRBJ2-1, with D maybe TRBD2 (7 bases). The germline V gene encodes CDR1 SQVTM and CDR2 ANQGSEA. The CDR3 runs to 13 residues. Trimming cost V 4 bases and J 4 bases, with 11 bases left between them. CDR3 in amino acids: CSVARGAYNEQFF. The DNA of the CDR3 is TGCAGCGTTGCCCGGGGGGCATACAATGAGCAGTTCTTC.

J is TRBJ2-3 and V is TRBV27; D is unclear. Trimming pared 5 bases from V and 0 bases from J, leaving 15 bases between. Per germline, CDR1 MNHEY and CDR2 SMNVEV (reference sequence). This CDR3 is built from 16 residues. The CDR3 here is CASSRIRVLSTDTQYF. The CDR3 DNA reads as TGTGCCAGCAGTCGTATAAGAGTACTAAGCACAGATACGCAGTATTTT.

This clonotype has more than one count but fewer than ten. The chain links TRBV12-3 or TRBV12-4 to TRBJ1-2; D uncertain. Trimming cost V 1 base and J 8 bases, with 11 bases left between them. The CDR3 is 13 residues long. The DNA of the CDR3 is TGTGCCAGCAGTTTAGGACGGGTCGGGGGCTACACCTTC. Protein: CASSLGRVGGYTF.

CDR3 in amino acids: CASSQRVNIQYF. The CDR3 nucleotides read TGTGCCAGCAGCCAAAGAGTAAACATTCAGTACTTC. This chain connects TRBV3-1 to TRBJ2-4; D is unresolved. Trimming removed 2 bases at V and 6 bases at J, with 5 bases between. The germline V gene has CDR1 LGHDT and CDR2 YNNKEL (reference sequence). The CDR3 loop spans 12 amino acids.

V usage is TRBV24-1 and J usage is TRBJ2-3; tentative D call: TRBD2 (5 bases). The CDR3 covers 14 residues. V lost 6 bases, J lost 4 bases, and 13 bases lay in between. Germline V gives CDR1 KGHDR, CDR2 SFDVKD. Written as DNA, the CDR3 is TGTGCCACCAGTTTCAGCGCGGAGGCAGATACGCAGTATTTT. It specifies CATSFSAEADTQYF.

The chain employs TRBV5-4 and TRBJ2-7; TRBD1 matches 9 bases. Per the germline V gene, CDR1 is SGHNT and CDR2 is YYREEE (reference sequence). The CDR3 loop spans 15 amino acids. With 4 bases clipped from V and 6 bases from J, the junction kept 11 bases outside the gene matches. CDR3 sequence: CASSRPGTGGFEQYF. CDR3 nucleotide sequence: TGTGCCAGCAGCCGGCCGGGAACAGGGGGCTTCGAGCAGTACTTC. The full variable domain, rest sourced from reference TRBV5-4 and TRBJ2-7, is ETGVTQSPTHLIKTRGQQVTLRCSSQSGHNTVSWYQQALGQGPQFIFQYYREEENGRGNFPPRFSGLQFPNYSSELNVNALELDDSALYLCASSRPGTGGFEQYFGPGTRLTVT.

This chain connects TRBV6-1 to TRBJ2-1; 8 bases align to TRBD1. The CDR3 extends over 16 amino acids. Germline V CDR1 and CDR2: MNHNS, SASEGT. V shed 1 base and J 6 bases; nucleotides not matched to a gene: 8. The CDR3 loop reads CASSEGTGKSRNEQFF. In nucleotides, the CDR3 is TGTGCCAGCAGTGAAGGGACAGGGAAAAGTCGCAATGAGCAGTTCTTC.

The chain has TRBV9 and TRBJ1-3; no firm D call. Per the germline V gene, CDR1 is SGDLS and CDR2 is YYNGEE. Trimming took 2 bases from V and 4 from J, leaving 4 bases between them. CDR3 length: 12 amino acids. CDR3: CASSVEGNTIYF. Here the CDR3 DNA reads TGTGCCAGCAGCGTTGAGGGAAACACCATATATTTT.